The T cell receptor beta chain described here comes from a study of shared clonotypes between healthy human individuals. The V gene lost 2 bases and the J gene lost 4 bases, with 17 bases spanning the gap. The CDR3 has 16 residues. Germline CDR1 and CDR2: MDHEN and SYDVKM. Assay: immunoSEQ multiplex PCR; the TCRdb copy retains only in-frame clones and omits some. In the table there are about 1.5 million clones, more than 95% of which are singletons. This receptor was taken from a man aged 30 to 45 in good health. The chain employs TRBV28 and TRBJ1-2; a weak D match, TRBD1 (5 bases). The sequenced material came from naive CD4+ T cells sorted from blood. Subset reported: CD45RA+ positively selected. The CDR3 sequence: CASSLRQGPFLYGYTF. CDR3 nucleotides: TGTGCCAGCAGTTTACGGCAGGGCCCATTTCTCTATGGCTACACCTTC.